The text below deals with one TCR beta chain. This sample was included in a study of blood T cell repertoires in COVID-19. Looking at the study overall: The analysed material was cDNA or gDNA that came from T cells, B-cell-depleted T cells, or PBMCs.

Per the original data handling: Reference gene primers were amplified, and this amplification served to estimate nucleated cell counts. Data came from immunoSEQ multiplex PCR; TCRdb stores just in-frame clones and leaves some out. D and trimming were read from the DNA, whereas the V and J calls and clone size are those reported in that table. The sample records fewer than 65,000 clones, just under 85% being singletons. Deletions cut 7 bases from V and 3 bases from J, with 11 bases between. The CDR3 runs 13 residues. The germline V gene encodes CDR1 KGHDR and CDR2 SFDVKD. This sequence originates from a man between 60 and 70 years old with acute or convalescent COVID-19. This chain joins TRBV24-1 and TRBJ1-2, with D possibly being TRBD1 (5 bases). Sequenced input: peripheral blood. The CDR3 DNA sequence: TGTGCCACCAGCGCCTCGGGGGACTATGGCTACACCTTC. Residues: CATSASGDYGYTF.